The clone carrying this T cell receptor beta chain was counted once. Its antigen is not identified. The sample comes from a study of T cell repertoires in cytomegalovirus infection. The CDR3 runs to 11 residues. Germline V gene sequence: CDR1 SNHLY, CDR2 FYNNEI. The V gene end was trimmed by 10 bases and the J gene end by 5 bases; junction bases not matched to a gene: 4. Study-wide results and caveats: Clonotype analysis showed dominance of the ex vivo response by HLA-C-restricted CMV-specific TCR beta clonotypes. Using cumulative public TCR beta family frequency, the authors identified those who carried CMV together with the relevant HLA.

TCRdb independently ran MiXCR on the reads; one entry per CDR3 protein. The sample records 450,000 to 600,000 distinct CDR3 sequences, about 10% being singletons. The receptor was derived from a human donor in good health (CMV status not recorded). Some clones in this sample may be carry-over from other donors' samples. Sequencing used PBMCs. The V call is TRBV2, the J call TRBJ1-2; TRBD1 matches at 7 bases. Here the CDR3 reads CANPGQYGYTF. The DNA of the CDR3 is TGTGCCAACCCGGGACAGTATGGCTACACCTTC.